This entry describes one TCR beta chain. This clonotype was seen only once. Its antigen has not been determined. No much larger clone exists at a distance of one base, and base qualities are not known. One read is thin evidence. V is shortened by 3 bases, J by 0 bases, and the region joining them spans 12 bases. From the cysteine up to the phenylalanine, the CDR3 has a length of 15 residues. The read is trimmed to its CDR3 DNA, 45 bases read in frame from base 1. The germline V gene (reference sequence) sets CDR1 to DFQATT and CDR2 to SNEGSKA. The data stem from a study of patients and donors after allogeneic stem cell transplantation (dated by TCRdb to about 2020). Receptor libraries were prepared by RT-PCR. These reads were obtained on a NextSeq 550. Using fastp trimming at Q25 and MiXCR clonotype assembly, TCRdb reanalyzed the public sequencing data and kept in-frame beta chains. Rows with a matching CDR3 protein are joined into one entry that keeps the most common DNA and genes. The sample contains hundreds of thousands of distinct CDR3 sequences, 35% to 45% of them found a single time. The biggest ten clones account for around 10% of the sample.

This TCR was sampled from a human donor who was either an allogeneic HSCT recipient or a stem cell or donor lymphocyte infusion donor (not recorded which). It is not recorded whose cells these are; they may come from a transplant donor. The receptor chain draws on TRBV20-1 and TRBJ2-1; the D gene cannot be named for sure. Sequencing was done on a sample of blood, either unsorted or a sorted T cell fraction (not recorded which). The DNA reads as follows: TGCAGTGCTAGCCGACTTTCGAGCTCCTACAATGAGCAGTTCTTC. This yields the protein CSASRLSSSYNEQFF.